This T cell receptor (beta chain) was identified in a study of STAT5B mutations in CD4+ large granular lymphocyte leukemia. Sequenced by immunoSEQ multiplex PCR; TCRdb stores in-frame clones only, minus some. The table includes over 35,000 clones, 70% to 85% detected once. Germline CDR1 and CDR2: GTSNPN and SVGIG (reference sequence). The V and J ends lost 0 bases and 7 bases respectively, with 15 bases between them. There are 14 residues in the CDR3. The sample comprised CD4+ T cells from blood buffy coats. The origin of this receptor is a human donor in good health. V gene TRBV30 combines with J gene TRBJ1-2; TRBD1 is a possible D gene (6 bases). The CDR3 DNA reads as TGTGCCTGGAGTGTAGGCAGGGGAATTCTTGGCTACACCTTC. Its translation is CAWSVGRGILGYTF. Looking up the rest from reference TRBV30 and TRBJ1-2 gives the full variable domain: SQTIHQWPATLVQPVGSPLSLECTVEGTSNPNLYWYRQAAGRGLQLLFYSVGIGQISSEVPQNLSASRPQDRQFILSSKKLLLSDSGFYLCAWSVGRGILGYTFGSGTRLTVV.